This TCR beta chain was documented in a study of circulating CD8 cells and anti-PD-1 response in melanoma (dated by TCRdb to about 2020). Context from the whole study: Nivolumab was administered to patients intravenously at 3 mg/kg every 2 weeks. PD-1 on on-treatment samples was detected using a biotinylated anti-human IgG4 antibody. A total of around 11 melanoma patients were included in the TCR repertoire analysis, 4 of them responders and 7 non-responders. Of the approximately 13 patients in the melanoma cohort, anti-PD-1 was received as first-line therapy by seven patients, and prior targeted therapy or immunotherapy had been received by six patients. Patients with complete or partial responses were classified as responders, and patients with stable or progressive disease (RECIST v1.1) were classified as non-responders.

The CDR3, cysteine through phenylalanine, is 16 amino acids long. CDR3 DNA is the only sequence kept; it has 48 bases, read in frame from the first base. Per the germline V gene, KGHDR is the CDR1 and SFDVKD is the CDR2. The junction shows trimming of 3 bases on V and 1 base on J, and the gene matches do not reach 5 bases of it. The run used a NextSeq 500. Starting from about 15 ng of total RNA, TCR libraries were made with the QIAseq Immune Repertoire RNA Library Kit, Human TCR Panel. Sequencing of the TCR libraries was done on an Illumina NextSeq with a Mid Output V2 kit and asymmetric 261x41 paired-end reads. Each TCR library was diluted to approximately 4.2 nM, after which the TCR libraries were pooled, denatured and loaded at about 1 pM. Regarding the original processing steps: TCR FASTQ files were processed in the QIAGEN GeneGlobe Data Analysis Center, with downstream analysis in R 3.5.2. Clonality was calculated as one minus Shannon entropy normalized by the log of the number of unique productive sequences. TRA or TRB clonotypes differing in abundance between baseline and M1 were identified within each subset by Fisher exact tests at 5% FDR. Differentially abundant clonotypes were categorized as emerging, expanding, contracting or non-expanding/contracting. Morisita's overlap index was used to measure repertoire overlap between patients. In TCRdb, the public reads were trimmed at Q25 with fastp and aligned with MiXCR, with productive beta chains retained. CDR3 protein sequences are deduplicated, and each keeps its most common genes and DNA. The V and J calls follow TCRdb's processing rather than the paper's. This sample lists just under 1,100 distinct CDR3 sequences; about 9.9% were detected once. The ten largest clones capture approximately 53% of the sample.

Using a BD FACSAria II cell sorter, four subsets defined by PD-1 and/or TIGIT were sorted from live CD3+CD8+TCRalphabeta+ cells. To characterize relevance to anti-PD-1 therapy response, circulating CD8 T cells were sorted into four subsets based on PD-1 and TIGIT expression. For every sorted CD8 T-cell subset, sequencing covered both the TCR alpha and the TCR beta chains. Peripheral blood was collected at three points: before the first anti-PD-1 injection, after two injections and after four injections. PBMCs were immediately isolated by Ficoll gradient centrifugation. Until use, PBMCs were stored frozen in liquid nitrogen in RPMI containing about 18% FCS and about 10% DMSO. After thawing, PBMCs were stained with a viability dye and with antibodies against CD3, CD8alpha, TCRalphabeta, PD-1 and TIGIT. Total RNA was extracted with the RNeasy Kit, and every sample reached a RIN above 7. This clonotype counts as medium-sized (0.01 to 0.1%). The specificity of this receptor is unknown. There are no base qualities to consult, and no much larger clone falls within one base.

Study-wide conclusions, independent of this receptor: The cohort mixed treatment-naive and previously treated patients, which the authors noted could influence results. The highest diversity was observed in the DNEG repertoire, similar and higher clonality was shown by the PD-1 and DPOS repertoires, and the lowest diversity was found in the TIGIT repertoires. Since no tumor material could be accessed, the researchers instead assessed tumor reactivity using peptide assays on expanded sorted subsets. Because material was limited, experiments were generally done without replicates. Only baseline and M1 samples, drawn from a small cohort with few responders, went into the published TCR repertoire comparisons. Repertoires were largely private between subsets, with under 8% of TRB clonotypes shared at M1; sharing was highest between DPOS and TIGIT.

The sequence was collected from a human donor with melanoma. Material: CD8+ T cells from PBMCs, obtained at baseline or after one month of anti-PD-1 therapy (not recorded which). The rearranged chain carries TRBV24-1 and TRBJ2-3; 8 junctional bases match TRBD1. The nucleotides read TGTGCCACCAGTGATCCAACGACAGGGGGCACAGATACGCAGTATTTT. It encodes CATSDPTTGGTDTQYF.